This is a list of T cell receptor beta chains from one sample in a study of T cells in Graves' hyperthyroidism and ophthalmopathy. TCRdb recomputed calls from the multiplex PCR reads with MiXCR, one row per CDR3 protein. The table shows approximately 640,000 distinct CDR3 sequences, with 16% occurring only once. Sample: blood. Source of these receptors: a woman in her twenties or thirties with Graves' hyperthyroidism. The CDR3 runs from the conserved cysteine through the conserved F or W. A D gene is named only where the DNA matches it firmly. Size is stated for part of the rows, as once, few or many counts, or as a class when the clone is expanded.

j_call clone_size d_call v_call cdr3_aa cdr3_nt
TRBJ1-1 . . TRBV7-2 CASSLIQGSDTEAFF TGTGCCAGCAGCTTGATACAGGGATCGGACACTGAAGCTTTCTTT
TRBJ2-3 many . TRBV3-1 CASSQGEGPRTDTQYF TGTGCCAGCAGCCAAGGTGAGGGACCGCGCACAGATACGCAGTATTTT
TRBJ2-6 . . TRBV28 CANRTGRSGANVLTF TGTGCCAACAGGACGGGCCGCTCTGGGGCCAACGTCCTGACTTTC
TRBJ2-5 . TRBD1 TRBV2 CASSEGTGAQGETQYF TGTGCCAGCAGTGAAGGGACAGGGGCCCAGGGGGAGACCCAGTACTTC
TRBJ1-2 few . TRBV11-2 CASSSRAGMDGYTF TGTGCCAGCAGCTCCCGAGCAGGGATGGATGGCTACACCTTC
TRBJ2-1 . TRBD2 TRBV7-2 CASSFGPSGTLDEQFF TGTGCCAGCAGCTTCGGGCCTAGCGGGACCCTCGATGAGCAGTTCTTC
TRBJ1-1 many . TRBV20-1 CSARRGIEAFF TGCAGTGCTAGAAGGGGCATTGAAGCTTTCTTT
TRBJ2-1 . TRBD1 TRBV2 CASRGQGEWAEFF TGTGCCAGCAGGGGACAGGGAGAATGGGCTGAGTTCTTC
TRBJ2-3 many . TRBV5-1 CASSGRDSKHTDTQYF TGCGCCAGCAGCGGAAGGGACTCAAAGCACACAGATACGCAGTATTTT
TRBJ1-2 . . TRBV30 CAWTQGYGYTF TGTGCCTGGACTCAGGGCTATGGCTACACCTTC
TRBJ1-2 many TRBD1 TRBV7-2 CASRAWTGGAPGYTF TGTGCCAGCAGGGCTTGGACAGGGGGCGCGCCTGGCTACACCTTC
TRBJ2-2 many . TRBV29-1 CSVEEGSGELFF TGCAGCGTTGAAGAGGGGAGCGGGGAGCTGTTTTTT
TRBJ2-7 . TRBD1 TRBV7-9 CASSTRQGTLYEQYF TGTGCCAGCAGCACACGACAGGGGACCCTCTACGAGCAGTACTTC
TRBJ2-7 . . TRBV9 CASSVGGGQYYEQYF TGTGCCAGCAGCGTTGGGGGGGGACAATATTACGAGCAGTACTTC
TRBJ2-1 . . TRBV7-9 CASGDREQFF TGTGCCAGCGGCGACAGGGAGCAGTTCTTC
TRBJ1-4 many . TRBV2 CASKTDNEKLFF TGTGCCAGCAAAACGGATAATGAAAAACTGTTTTTT
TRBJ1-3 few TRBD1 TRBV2 CASSQYRGRSGNTIYF TGTGCCAGCAGCCAATACAGGGGCCGCTCTGGAAACACCATATATTTT
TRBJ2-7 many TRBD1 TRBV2 CASTRDRGLGEQYF TGTGCCAGCACCCGGGACAGGGGGTTAGGGGAGCAGTACTTC
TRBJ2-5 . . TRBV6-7 CARPTGNFQETQYF TGTGCCAGACCCACAGGGAACTTCCAAGAGACCCAGTACTTC
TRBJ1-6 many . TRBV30 CAWSVSRANNSPLHF TGTGCCTGGAGTGTTTCCCGAGCTAATAATTCACCCCTCCACTTT
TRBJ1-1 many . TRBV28 CASSFQGYRTEAFF TGTGCCAGCAGTTTCCAGGGTTATCGAACTGAAGCTTTCTTT
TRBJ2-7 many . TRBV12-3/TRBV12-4 CASSLVPGTYEQYF TGTGCCAGCAGTTTGGTTCCCGGAACTTACGAGCAGTACTTC
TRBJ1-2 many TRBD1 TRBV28 CASSTGGSGYGYTF TGTGCCAGCAGTACAGGGGGCTCCGGCTATGGCTACACCTTC
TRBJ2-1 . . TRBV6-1 CASRERGRANNEQFF TGTGCCAGCAGGGAAAGGGGCCGCGCAAACAATGAGCAGTTCTTC
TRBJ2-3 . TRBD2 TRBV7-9 CASSLVGLANADTQYF TGTGCCAGCAGCTTAGTGGGACTAGCGAACGCAGATACGCAGTATTTT
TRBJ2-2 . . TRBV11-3 CASRRVGELFF TGTGCCAGCAGAAGGGTCGGGGAGCTGTTTTTT
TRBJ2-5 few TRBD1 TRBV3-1 CASSQDGQGAFLETQYF TGTGCCAGCAGCCAAGACGGACAGGGGGCGTTCCTGGAGACCCAGTACTTC
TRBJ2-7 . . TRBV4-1 CASSQGPGFTYEQYF TGCGCCAGCAGCCAAGGCCCAGGATTCACCTACGAGCAGTACTTC
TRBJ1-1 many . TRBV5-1 CASSLAGGGTEAFF TGCGCCAGCAGCTTGGCCGGGGGGGGCACTGAAGCTTTCTTT
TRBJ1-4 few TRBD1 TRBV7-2 CASSLGTGGWEKLFF TGTGCCAGCAGCTTAGGTACAGGGGGCTGGGAAAAACTGTTTTTT
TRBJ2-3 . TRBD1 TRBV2 CASSGFGTGVEDTQYF TGTGCCAGCAGTGGGTTCGGGACAGGGGTGGAAGATACGCAGTATTTT
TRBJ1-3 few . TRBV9 CASSVSGHLMRGTIYF TGTGCCAGCAGCGTATCCGGCCATCTGATGCGGGGCACCATATATTTT
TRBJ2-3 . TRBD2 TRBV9 CASSVVSTSGSSTDTQYF TGTGCCAGCAGCGTAGTCTCGACTAGCGGGAGCAGCACAGATACGCAGTATTTT
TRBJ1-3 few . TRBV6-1 CASSDGESGNTIYF TGTGCCAGCAGTGACGGGGAATCTGGAAACACCATATATTTT
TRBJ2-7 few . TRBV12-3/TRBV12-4 CASSLVRGHEQYF TGTGCCAGCAGTTTAGTAAGGGGCCACGAGCAGTACTTC
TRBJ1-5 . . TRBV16 CASSQGGLAPQHF TGTGCCAGCAGCCAAGGGGGGTTGGCGCCCCAGCATTTT
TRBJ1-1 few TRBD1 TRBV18 CASSPSTGVANTEAFF TGTGCCAGCTCACCTTCGACAGGGGTCGCGAACACTGAAGCTTTCTTT
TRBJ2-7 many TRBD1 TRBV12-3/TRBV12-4 CASSAGTGDDEQYF TGTGCCAGCAGTGCCGGGACAGGGGATGACGAGCAGTACTTC
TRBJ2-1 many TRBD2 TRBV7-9 CASSSSGPNNEQFF TGTGCCAGCAGCTCTAGCGGGCCCAACAATGAGCAGTTCTTC
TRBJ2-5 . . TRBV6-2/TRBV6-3 CASSHNREAQYF TGTGCCAGCAGTCACAATAGGGAGGCCCAGTACTTC
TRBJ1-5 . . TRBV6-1 CASGWGRGQPQHF TGTGCCAGCGGGTGGGGCCGAGGGCAGCCCCAGCATTTT
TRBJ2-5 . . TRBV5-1 CASSFVRRETQYF TGCGCCAGCAGCTTCGTTAGGAGAGAGACCCAGTACTTC
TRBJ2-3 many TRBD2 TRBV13 CASSPGTSGRGGTDTQYF TGTGCCAGCAGCCCCGGGACTAGCGGGAGAGGCGGCACAGATACGCAGTATTTT